This T cell receptor (beta chain) stems from a study of blood T cell repertoires in COVID-19. Study-wide background: Samples of COVID-19 (acute and convalescent) were obtained from the United States, Italy and Spain. Sample material is recorded as cDNA or gDNA derived from T cells, B-cell-depleted T cells, or PBMCs.

Methods used by the authors: Nucleated cell counts were estimated from reference gene primer amplification. Profiled with immunoSEQ multiplex PCR; TCRdb holds only in-frame clones, not every one. For V, J and clone size, that table is used; D and trimming come from the DNA. The data contain about 85,000 clones, approximately 79% of them singletons. V shed 3 bases, J shed 6 bases, and the junction held 4 bases outside the gene matches. The CDR3 runs 14 residues. The germline gives CDR1 ENHRY, CDR2 SYGVKD. The TCR originated in a man aged 70-80 years with acute or convalescent COVID-19. This rearrangement joins TRBV10-3 to TRBJ2-1, with 8 bases lining up with TRBD1. The sequenced sample consisted of peripheral blood. The CDR3 is CAISEFDRGNEQFF. The CDR3 DNA reads TGTGCCATCAGTGAATTCGACAGGGGCAATGAGCAGTTCTTC.